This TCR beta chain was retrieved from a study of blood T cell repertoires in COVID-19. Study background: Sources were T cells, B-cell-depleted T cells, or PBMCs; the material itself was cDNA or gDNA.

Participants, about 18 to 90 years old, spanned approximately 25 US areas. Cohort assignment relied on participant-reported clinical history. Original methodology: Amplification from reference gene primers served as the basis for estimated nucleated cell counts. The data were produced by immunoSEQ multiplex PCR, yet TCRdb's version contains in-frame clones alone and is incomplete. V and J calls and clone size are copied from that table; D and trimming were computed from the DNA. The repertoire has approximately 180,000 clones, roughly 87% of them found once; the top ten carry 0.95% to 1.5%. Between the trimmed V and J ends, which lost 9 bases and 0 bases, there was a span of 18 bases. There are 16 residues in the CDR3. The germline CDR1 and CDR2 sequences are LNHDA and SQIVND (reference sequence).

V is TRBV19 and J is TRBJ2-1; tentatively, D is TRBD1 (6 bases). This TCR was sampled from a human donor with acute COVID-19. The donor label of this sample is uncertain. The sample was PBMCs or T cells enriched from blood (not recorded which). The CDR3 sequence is CASSGGDWSSYNEQFF. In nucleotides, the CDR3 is TGTGCCAGCAGTGGGGGCGACTGGAGCTCCTACAATGAGCAGTTCTTC.